These 25 T cell receptor beta chains were sequenced from one sample in a study of patients and donors after allogeneic stem cell transplantation. TCRdb re-derived calls from the RT-PCR reads in MiXCR, one entry per CDR3 protein. The profile covers some 200,000 distinct CDR3 sequences, with 41% appearing a single time and about 35% taken by the ten largest. The sequencing input was blood, either unsorted or a sorted T cell fraction (not recorded which). The receptors derive from a human donor who was either an allogeneic HSCT recipient or a stem cell or donor lymphocyte infusion donor (not recorded which). It is not recorded whose cells these are; they may come from a transplant donor.

This clonotype was counted only a few times. This rearrangement joins TRBV5-6 to TRBJ1-1, with D maybe TRBD1 (6 bases). Germline V gene data show CDR1 as SGHDT and CDR2 as YYEEEE. This CDR3 contains 15 residues. Trimming pared 2 bases from V and 4 bases from J, leaving 15 bases between. The CDR3 region is CASSFHPSGATEAFF. CDR3 in DNA: TGTGCCAGCAGCTTCCATCCATCAGGGGCCACTGAAGCTTTCTTT. Drawing the rest from reference TRBV5-6 and TRBJ1-1, the complete variable domain is DAGVTQSPTHLIKTRGQQVTLRCSPKSGHDTVSWYQQALGQGPQFIFQYYEEEERQRGNFPDRFSGHQFPNYSSELNVNALLLGDSALYLCASSFHPSGATEAFFGQGTRLTVV.

The chain joins TRBV7-9 to TRBJ1-1, with no clear D. The CDR3 extends over 11 amino acids. The V gene lost 1 base and the J gene lost 10 bases, with 7 bases spanning the gap. CDR1 SEHNR and CDR2 FQNEAQ come from the germline V gene (reference sequence). The DNA of the CDR3 is TGTGCCAGCAGCTTAGGAATAGGAGCTTTCTTT. This gives the protein CASSLGIGAFF. Looking up the rest from reference TRBV7-9 and TRBJ1-1 gives the full variable domain: DTGVSQNPRHKITKRGQNVTFRCDPISEHNRLYWYRQTLGQGPEFLTYFQNEAQLEKSRLLSDRFSAERPKGSFSTLEIQRTEQGDSAMYLCASSLGIGAFFGQGTRLTVV.

The V gene is TRBV6-5, the J gene TRBJ1-2; D gene uncertain. V was cut by 0 bases and J by 8 bases, with 10 bases left in between. Germline CDR1 is MNHEY and CDR2 is SVGAGI. The CDR3 covers 13 residues. CDR3 bases: TGTGCCAGCAGTTACTCCTCCTCTGAAGGCTACACCTTC. Translation: CASSYSSSEGYTF.

The rearrangement links TRBV6-5 to TRBJ2-7, with D unclear. The CDR3 length is 15 residues. Germline V CDR1 and CDR2: MNHEY, SVGAGI. V lost 2 bases to trimming and J lost 0 bases, with 11 bases between them. CDR3 sequence reads: CASSYAVDPSYEQYF. CDR3 nucleotide sequence: TGTGCCAGCAGTTACGCGGTGGATCCCTCCTACGAGCAGTACTTC.

The chain couples TRBV11-2 to TRBJ2-3; 7 bases align to TRBD1. The germline V gene encodes CDR1 SGHAT and CDR2 FQNNGV. The CDR3 is made up of 14 amino acids. Unmatched junction bases numbered 0, after V lost 3 bases and J lost 0 bases. CDR3 DNA: TGTGCCAGCAGCTTCAGGGGGAGCACAGATACGCAGTATTTT. It is translated as CASSFRGSTDTQYF.

This clonotype was counted once. This chain joins TRBV3-1 and TRBJ2-2; D perhaps matches TRBD2 (6 bases). Germline values: CDR1 LGHDT, CDR2 YNNKEL (reference sequence). V lost 1 base and J 4 bases, leaving 13 bases between the germline ends. This CDR3 spans 16 amino acids. CDR3 DNA sequence: TGTGCCAGCAGCCAAGTCGGAGGGAGTGGCACCGGGGAGCTGTTTTTT. This sequence encodes CASSQVGGSGTGELFF. Variable domain in full (rest from reference TRBV3-1 and TRBJ2-2): DTAVSQTPKYLVTQMGNDKSIKCEQNLGHDTMYWYKQDSKKFLKIMFSYNNKELIINETVPNRFSPKSPDKAHLNLHINSLELGDSAVYFCASSQVGGSGTGELFFGEGSRLTVL.

This chain connects TRBV15 to TRBJ2-1, with 11 bases that match TRBD2. The length of the CDR3 is 16 residues. J gave up 9 bases and V 3 bases, and 10 bases lay outside the gene matches. Germline CDR1 reads LNHNV; CDR2 reads YYDKDF (reference sequence). DNA for the CDR3: TGTGCCACCAGCAGGGCAAACCCCGGGACTAGCGGTGAGCAGTTCTTC. Protein product: CATSRANPGTSGEQFF.

The chain has TRBV20-1 and TRBJ2-7; D is possibly TRBD1 (5 bases). V lost 1 base, J lost 0 bases, and 7 bases lay in between. The CDR3 extends over 13 amino acids. Germline loops: CDR1 DFQATT, CDR2 SNEGSKA (reference sequence). The CDR3 spells CSARAGASYEQYF. CDR3 in DNA: TGCAGTGCTAGAGCTGGGGCCTCCTACGAGCAGTACTTC.

CDR3 nucleotides: TGTGCCAGCAGTGAATTTAGGGGTTATGGCTACACCTTC. Its translation is CASSEFRGYGYTF. V and J are TRBV25-1 and TRBJ1-2; TRBD1 is a possible D gene (5 bases). This CDR3 spans 13 amino acids. V lost 1 base and J lost 5, with 8 bases in between. Germline CDR1 MGHDK, CDR2 SYGVNS.

This clonotype was observed a handful of times. The chain joins TRBV12-3 or TRBV12-4 to TRBJ1-5; tentative D call: TRBD1 (6 bases). The V gene lost 6 bases and the J gene lost 3 bases, with 18 bases spanning the gap. This CDR3 region has 16 residues. In DNA, the CDR3 is TGTGCCAGCAGCGTGGGACATTCGGCGGCCAATCAGCCCCAGCATTTT. It codes for CASSVGHSAANQPQHF.

V gene TRBV27 combines with J gene TRBJ2-3; 8 positions match TRBD2. Trimming took 5 bases from V and 0 from J; bases not matched to a gene: 4. CDR3 size: 15 residues. Germline V CDR1 and CDR2: MNHEY, SMNVEV (reference sequence). CDR3 nucleotide sequence: TGTGCCAGCAGTGGGACTAGTGCTAGCACAGATACGCAGTATTTT. It is translated as CASSGTSASTDTQYF.

The genes are TRBV28 and TRBJ1-1; D gene uncertain. V was clipped by 11 bases and J by 0 bases, with 13 bases between them. The CDR3 is 13 residues long. The germline gives CDR1 MDHEN, CDR2 SYDVKM. The CDR3 sequence: CAGKRNMNTEAFF. DNA of the CDR3: TGTGCCGGGAAGAGAAACATGAACACTGAAGCTTTCTTT.

Only a few counts were recorded for this clonotype. The V call is TRBV29-1, the J call TRBJ1-1; D is unresolved. Per the germline V gene, CDR1 is SQVTM and CDR2 is ANQGSEA. The CDR3 is 12 amino acids. Trimming shortened V by 6 bases and J by 1 base, and 9 bases separated the two germline ends. The CDR3 is CSVVWGNTEAFF. The CDR3 region has the DNA TGCAGCGTCGTTTGGGGGAACACTGAAGCTTTCTTT.

This chain joins TRBV12-3 or TRBV12-4 and TRBJ1-1; D unclear. Trimming pared 2 bases from V and 1 base from J, leaving 8 bases between. The CDR3 runs to 14 residues. The chain's CDR3 is CASSLRVWNTEAFF. CDR3 DNA sequence: TGTGCCAGCAGTTTAAGGGTCTGGAACACTGAAGCTTTCTTT.

The chain recombines TRBV7-2 with TRBJ2-2; D unclear. The V gene lost 5 bases and the J gene lost 0 bases, with 7 bases spanning the gap. CDR3 length: 14 amino acids. Germline CDR1 SGHTA, CDR2 FQGNSA. The CDR3 region is CASSHTANTGELFF. CDR3 sequence (DNA): TGTGCCAGCAGCCACACAGCGAACACCGGGGAGCTGTTTTTT.

The J gene is TRBJ2-1, the V gene TRBV6-2 or TRBV6-3; TRBD2 aligns across 11 bases. The CDR3 is 14 residues long. The junction had 7 bases not matched to a gene; V was cut back by 5 bases and J by 10 bases. CDR1 and CDR2 (germline): MNHEY, SVGEGT. The CDR3 nucleotides are TGTGCCAGCAGTGCGACTAGCGGGATTTTAGAGCAGTTCTTC. This translates into CASSATSGILEQFF.

This sequence joins TRBV7-2 and TRBJ2-3; 11 positions match TRBD2. The CDR3 is made up of 15 amino acids. The germline V gene has CDR1 SGHTA and CDR2 FQGNSA. After removal of 4 bases from V and 4 bases from J, the junction contained 4 bases not matched to a gene. The CDR3 coding sequence is TGTGCCAGCAGCTCCGGGGGACTAGCGGCAGATACGCAGTATTTT. It encodes CASSSGGLAADTQYF. Complete variable domain (other parts from reference TRBV7-2 and TRBJ2-3): GAGVSQSPSNKVTEKGKDVELRCDPISGHTALYWYRQSLGQGLEFLIYFQGNSAPDKSGLPSDRFSAERTGGSVSTLTIQRTQQEDSAVYLCASSSGGLAADTQYFGPGTRLTVL.

The V gene is TRBV3-1, the J gene TRBJ1-2; D is unresolved. The CDR3 has 11 amino acids. With 1 base removed from V and 12 bases from J, the gap between germline ends came to 9 bases. CDR1 and CDR2 (germline): LGHDT, YNNKEL (reference sequence). The CDR3 region is CASSQVEVHTF. Here the CDR3 DNA reads TGTGCCAGCAGCCAAGTCGAGGTCCACACCTTC. The complete variable domain, with remaining parts taken from reference TRBV3-1 and TRBJ1-2, reads DTAVSQTPKYLVTQMGNDKSIKCEQNLGHDTMYWYKQDSKKFLKIMFSYNNKELIINETVPNRFSPKSPDKAHLNLHINSLELGDSAVYFCASSQVEVHTFGSGTRLTVV.

This chain connects TRBV7-9 to TRBJ1-2; 7 nucleotides line up with TRBD1. Germline V lookup: CDR1 SEHNR, CDR2 FQNEAQ (reference sequence). V shed 4 bases and J 5 bases; nucleotides not matched to a gene: 10. The CDR3 contains 15 residues. CDR3 amino acids: CASSYQRQGRYGYTF. The CDR3 DNA reads as TGTGCCAGCAGCTACCAACGACAGGGTCGGTATGGCTACACCTTC.

This clonotype was picked up a small number of times. The genes are TRBV6-2 or TRBV6-3 and TRBJ1-1; TRBD1 agrees at 8 bases. Germline-derived CDR1 and CDR2 are MNHEY and SVGEGT. V shed 0 bases and J 3 bases; nucleotides not matched to a gene: 6. This CDR3 has 16 residues. CDR3: CASSYSMDREDTEAFF. The CDR3 region has the DNA TGTGCCAGCAGTTACTCGATGGACAGGGAGGACACTGAAGCTTTCTTT.

This clonotype was detected only a few times. This chain uses TRBV5-6 with TRBJ2-2; tentative D call: TRBD1 (5 bases). This CDR3 has 14 residues. Trimming shortened V by 6 bases and J by 0 bases, and 9 bases separated the two germline ends. Germline V CDR1 and CDR2: SGHDT, YYEEEE. CDR3 DNA: TGTGCCAGCAACCGACAGTCGAACACCGGGGAGCTGTTTTTT. The encoded protein is CASNRQSNTGELFF.

The chain recombines TRBV9 with TRBJ1-1; TRBD1 aligns across 8 bases. The V segment lost 1 base and the J segment 2 bases; nucleotides outside the gene matches: 10. Germline values: CDR1 SGDLS, CDR2 YYNGEE. CDR3 size: 17 residues. CDR3 in DNA: TGTGCCAGCAGCGTAAGTAGGCAGGGGGCAGGAAACACTGAAGCTTTCTTT. Its translation: CASSVSRQGAGNTEAFF.

This clonotype occurred a few times. This chain uses TRBV7-3 with TRBJ1-1; tentative D call: TRBD1 (6 bases). The CDR3 covers 14 residues. Looked up from germline, CDR1 is SGHTA and CDR2 is FQGTGA. Trimming stripped 6 bases from V and 6 bases from J, with 17 bases between. CDR3 nucleotide sequence: TGTGCCAGCAGTTCGGACGCAGGGGAAGCTGAAGCTTTCTTT. This gives the protein CASSSDAGEAEAFF.

This clonotype occurred a few times. The rearrangement uses TRBV6-2 or TRBV6-3 and TRBJ2-7, with a possible D match to TRBD1 (6 bases). This CDR3 comprises 15 residues. Germline CDR1 MNHEY, CDR2 SVGEGT. V was shortened by 2 bases and J by 0 bases, with 11 bases between the two germline ends. CDR3 residues: CASSYGTMSSYEQYF. The CDR3 DNA reads as TGTGCCAGCAGTTACGGGACAATGAGCTCCTACGAGCAGTACTTC.

The CDR3 DNA reads as TGTGCCAGCAGCGTGAGCGGGAGGGCCGGAGATACGCAGTATTTT. Amino acid sequence: CASSVSGRAGDTQYF. This chain uses TRBV9 with TRBJ2-3; 10 positions agree with TRBD2. Germline V gives CDR1 SGDLS, CDR2 YYNGEE. This CDR3 is built from 15 residues. J was trimmed by 5 bases and V by 2 bases; bases with no gene match: 5.